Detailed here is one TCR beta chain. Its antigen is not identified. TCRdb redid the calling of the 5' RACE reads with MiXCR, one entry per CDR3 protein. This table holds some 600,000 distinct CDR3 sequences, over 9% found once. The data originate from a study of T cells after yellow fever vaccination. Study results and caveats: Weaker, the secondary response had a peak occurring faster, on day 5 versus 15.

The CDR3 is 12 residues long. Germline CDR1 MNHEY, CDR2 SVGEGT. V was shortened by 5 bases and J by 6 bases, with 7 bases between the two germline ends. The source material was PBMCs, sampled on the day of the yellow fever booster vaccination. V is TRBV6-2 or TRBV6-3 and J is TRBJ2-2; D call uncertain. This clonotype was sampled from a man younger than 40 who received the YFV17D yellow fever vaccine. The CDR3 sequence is CASSILPGELFF. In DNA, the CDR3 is TGTGCCAGCAGTATCCTTCCCGGGGAGCTGTTTTTT.